The 11 T cell receptor beta chains listed next were all sequenced from one sample in a study of blood T cell repertoires in COVID-19. Some clones are missing from TCRdb's copy, which holds only in-frame ones; the method was immunoSEQ multiplex PCR. The repertoire holds around 250,000 clones, with roughly 85% as singletons. Specimen: PBMCs or T cells enriched from blood (not recorded which). All receptors derive from a woman aged 50 to 65 with acute COVID-19.

A remark on this clone: Other DNA sequences in this sample translate to the same CDR3. The chain combines TRBV3-1 (or the pseudogene TRBV3-2) with TRBJ1-5, with a possible D match to TRBD1 (5 bases). V was shortened by 3 bases and J by 7 bases, with 7 bases between the two germline ends. From germline, CDR1 is LGHDT and CDR2 YNNKEL (reference sequence). The CDR3 sequence is 12 residues long. CDR3 bases: TGTGCCAGCAGCCAGGGGGGGCAGCCCCAGCATTTT. It encodes CASSQGGQPQHF.

The chain carries TRBV5-6 and TRBJ2-7; TRBD1 agrees at 8 bases. The V segment lost 0 bases and the J segment 2 bases; nucleotides outside the gene matches: 1. In germline, CDR1 is SGHDT, CDR2 YYEEEE. This CDR3 spans 14 amino acids. In DNA form, the CDR3 reads TGTGCCAGCAGCTTGGTGGGACAGGCCTACGAGCAGTACTTC. This gives the protein CASSLVGQAYEQYF.

CDR3: CASSPWGTSGVADTQYF. DNA of the CDR3: TGTGCCAGCAGCCCGTGGGGAACTAGCGGGGTTGCAGATACGCAGTATTTT. V gene TRBV4-2 combines with J gene TRBJ2-3; TRBD2 agrees at 10 bases. Germline V gene data show CDR1 as LGHNA and CDR2 as YNFKEQ. This CDR3 contains 17 residues. J gave up 4 bases and V 4 bases, and 11 bases lay outside the gene matches.

The chain has TRBV7-9 and TRBJ2-7; no firm D call. There are 11 residues in the CDR3. Trimming took off 5 bases at V and 3 bases at J, with 5 bases between the two ends. Germline loops: CDR1 SEHNR, CDR2 FQNEAQ (reference sequence). In DNA, the CDR3 is TGTGCCAGCAGCCTATACTACGAGCAGTACTTC. Translating it yields CASSLYYEQYF.

The CDR3 DNA follows: TGTGCCAGTAGTAGTGGGGGGAGAACTGAAGCTTTCTTT. As protein: CASSSGGRTEAFF. V is TRBV19 and J is TRBJ1-1; D might be TRBD1 (5 bases). Germline CDR1 is LNHDA and CDR2 is SQIVND (reference sequence). The CDR3 runs to 13 residues. The V end was cut by 4 bases, the J end by 5 bases, with 11 bases between.

The chain is built from TRBV12-5 and TRBJ1-5, with a tentative D call TRBD1 (6 bases). The CDR3 sequence is 16 residues long. Trimming left V 6 bases short and J 0 bases short, with 15 bases between. Germline CDR1 and CDR2: LGHNT and FRNRAP. For the CDR3, the DNA is TGTGCTAGTGGATCAGGGGTGCTCAATAGCAATCAGCCCCAGCATTTT. It yields the protein CASGSGVLNSNQPQHF.

With respect to this clone: Other DNA variants within this sample encode the same CDR3. The rearrangement uses TRBV30 and TRBJ1-1, with D hard to call. CDR3 size: 13 residues. The V end was cut by 3 bases, the J end by 1 base, with 9 bases between. The germline V gene encodes CDR1 GTSNPN and CDR2 SVGIG (reference sequence). CDR3 DNA: TGTGCCTGGAGGCAAACAGCGAACACTGAAGCTTTCTTT. Its protein is CAWRQTANTEAFF. The full variable domain, its missing parts supplied by reference TRBV30 and TRBJ1-1, is SQTIHQWPATLVQPVGSPLSLECTVEGTSNPNLYWYRQAAGRGLQLLFYSVGIGQISSEVPQNLSASRPQDRQFILSSKKLLLSDSGFYLCAWRQTANTEAFFGQGTRLTVV.

The chain combines TRBV15 with TRBJ1-4; 12 nucleotides align to TRBD1. V shed 5 bases and J 3 bases; nucleotides not matched to a gene: 7. The CDR3 runs 17 residues. Germline-derived CDR1 and CDR2 are LNHNV and YYDKDF (reference sequence). The CDR3 reads CATSWGTGGVSNEKLFF. The CDR3 coding sequence is TGTGCCACCAGCTGGGGGACAGGGGGCGTTTCTAATGAAAAACTGTTTTTT.

Only one count was recorded for this clone. The rearrangement joins TRBV7-2 to TRBJ1-2, with 7 nucleotides matching TRBD1. The CDR3 totals 16 residues. Per germline, CDR1 SGHTA and CDR2 FQGNSA. V shed 5 bases, J shed 1 base, and the junction held 10 bases outside the gene matches. The CDR3 protein is CASSGQPGQINYGYTF. The CDR3, as DNA: TGTGCCAGCAGCGGACAGCCGGGACAGATTAACTATGGCTACACCTTC.

This chain connects TRBV6-5 to TRBJ1-3, with D perhaps matching TRBD1 (6 bases). Trimming took 6 bases from V and 3 from J, leaving 15 bases between them. Germline assignment: CDR1 MNHEY and CDR2 SVGAGI. The CDR3 runs 15 residues. CDR3: CASSPGHLSGNTIYF. Written as DNA, the CDR3 is TGTGCCAGCAGCCCGGGACACTTAAGTGGAAACACCATATATTTT.

J is TRBJ1-1 and V is TRBV12-5; D may be TRBD1 (6 bases). Trimming left V 0 bases short and J 1 base short, with 12 bases between. CDR3 length: 16 residues. Germline V gene lookup returns CDR1 LGHNT and CDR2 FRNRAP. CDR3 nucleotides: TGTGCTAGTGGTTTGGTAGGGACACTTAAGAACACTGAAGCTTTCTTT. Its protein is CASGLVGTLKNTEAFF.